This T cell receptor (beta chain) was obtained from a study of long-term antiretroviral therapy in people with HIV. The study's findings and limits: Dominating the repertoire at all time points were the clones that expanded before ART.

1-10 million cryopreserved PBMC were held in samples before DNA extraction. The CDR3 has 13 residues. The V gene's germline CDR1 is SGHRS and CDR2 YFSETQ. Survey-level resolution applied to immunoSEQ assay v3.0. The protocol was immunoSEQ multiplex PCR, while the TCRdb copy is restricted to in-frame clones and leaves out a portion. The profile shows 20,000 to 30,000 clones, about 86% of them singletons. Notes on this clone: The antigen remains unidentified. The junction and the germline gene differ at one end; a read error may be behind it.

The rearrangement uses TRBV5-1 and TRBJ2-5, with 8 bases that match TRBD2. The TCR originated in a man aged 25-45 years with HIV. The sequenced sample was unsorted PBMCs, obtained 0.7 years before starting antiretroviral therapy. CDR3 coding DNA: TGCGCCAGCAGCGCGGGGTTGGCGGGACTAGTTCACTTC. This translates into CASSAGLAGLVHF.